The clone carrying this T cell receptor beta chain has a handful of counts. The antigen is undetermined. The data stem from a study of Ad26.COV2.S vaccination and SARS-CoV-2 variants. Described treatment: some 20 received Ad26.COV2.S at low or high dose, single or two shots; 5 received placebo; per-sample allocation not given. Sampling occurred on day 63 after the first vaccine or placebo injection. Boston supplied an adult donor aged 18-55 years. Vaccination employed an Ad26 vector expressing the Wuhan-strain SARS-CoV-2 spike. Whole-study results and caveats: Possible underestimation of total T cell responses by the TCR breadth and depth analyses was noted. Vaccinees and placebo recipients showed similar non-spike TCR breadth.

The CDR3 totals 14 residues. Germline V gene sequence: CDR1 PRHDT, CDR2 FYEKMQ (reference sequence). After removal of 0 bases from V and 2 bases from J, the junction contained 0 bases not matched to a gene. The method was immunoSEQ multiplex PCR; TCRdb's version includes in-frame clones alone and lacks a portion of them. The sample holds some 640,000 clones; around 90% are singletons and the top ten take 1.5%. V and J are TRBV13 and TRBJ2-7, with 8 bases lining up with TRBD2. Sequences were derived from peripheral blood, sampled in a trial of Ad26.COV2.S vaccine versus placebo. This clonotype was obtained from a person aged 18-60 years who received the Ad26.COV2.S COVID-19 vaccine or a placebo. The CDR3 loop reads CASSLGRGAYEQYF. CDR3 sequence (DNA): TGTGCCAGCAGCTTAGGGCGGGGGGCCTACGAGCAGTACTTC.